This TCR beta chain was captured by sequencing in a study of T cells in tumors after PD-1 blockade. Overall study: No patient had prior checkpoint blockade, systemic immunosuppression, or radiotherapy within 4 weeks.

V was pared by 5 bases and J by 7 bases, with 12 bases of the junction left unmatched. This CDR3 is built from 15 residues. Germline lookup yields CDR1 SGHRS and CDR2 YFSETQ. TCRdb's table, derived via immunoSEQ multiplex PCR, lists solely in-frame clones and lacks some. The sample consists of 50,000 or so clones, 60% to 80% of them appearing once. The sequencing here drew on PBMCs, taken before anti-PD-1 treatment. The clonotype comes from a human donor with basal cell carcinoma. This rearrangement joins TRBV5-1 to TRBJ1-2, with 9 bases that match TRBD1. For the CDR3, the DNA is TGCGCCAGCAGGCTCCGGACAGGGGAAGCAACTGGCTACACCTTC. Translated: CASRLRTGEATGYTF.